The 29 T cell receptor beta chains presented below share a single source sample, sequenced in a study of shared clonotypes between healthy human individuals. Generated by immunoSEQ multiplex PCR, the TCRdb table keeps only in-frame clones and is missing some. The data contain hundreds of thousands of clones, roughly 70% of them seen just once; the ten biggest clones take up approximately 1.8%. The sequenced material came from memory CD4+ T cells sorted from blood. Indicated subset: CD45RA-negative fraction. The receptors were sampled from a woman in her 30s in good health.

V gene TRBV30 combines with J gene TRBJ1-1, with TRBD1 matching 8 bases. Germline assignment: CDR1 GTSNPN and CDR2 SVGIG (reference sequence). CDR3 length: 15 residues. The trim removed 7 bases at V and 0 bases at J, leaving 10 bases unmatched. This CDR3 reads CASKKRDRMNTEAFF. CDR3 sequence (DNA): TGTGCCTCAAAAAAAAGGGACAGGATGAACACTGAAGCTTTCTTT.

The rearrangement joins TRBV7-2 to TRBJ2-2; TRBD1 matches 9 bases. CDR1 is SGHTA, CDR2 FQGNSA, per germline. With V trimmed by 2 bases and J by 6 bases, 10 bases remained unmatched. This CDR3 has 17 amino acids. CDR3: CASSLTGGLATPGELFF. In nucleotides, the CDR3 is TGTGCCAGCAGCTTAACAGGGGGCCTTGCGACACCCGGGGAGCTGTTTTTT.

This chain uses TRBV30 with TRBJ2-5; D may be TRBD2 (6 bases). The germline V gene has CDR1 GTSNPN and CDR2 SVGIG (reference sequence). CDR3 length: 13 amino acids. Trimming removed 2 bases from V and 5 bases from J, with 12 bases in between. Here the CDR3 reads CAWSYPGGETQYF. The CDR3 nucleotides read TGTGCCTGGAGTTACCCTGGGGGGGAGACCCAGTACTTC.

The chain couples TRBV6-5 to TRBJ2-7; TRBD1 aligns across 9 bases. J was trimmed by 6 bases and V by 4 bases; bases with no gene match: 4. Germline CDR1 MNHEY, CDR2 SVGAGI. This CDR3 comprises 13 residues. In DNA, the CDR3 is TGTGCCAGCAGTTCACAGGGGGCCTTCGAGCAGTACTTC. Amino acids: CASSSQGAFEQYF.

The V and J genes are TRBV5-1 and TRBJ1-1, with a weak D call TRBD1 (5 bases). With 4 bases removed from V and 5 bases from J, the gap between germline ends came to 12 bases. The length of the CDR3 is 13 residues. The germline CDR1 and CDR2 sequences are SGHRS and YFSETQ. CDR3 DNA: TGCGCCAGCAGCGGCCCGGGGGGAACTGAAGCTTTCTTT. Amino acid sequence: CASSGPGGTEAFF.

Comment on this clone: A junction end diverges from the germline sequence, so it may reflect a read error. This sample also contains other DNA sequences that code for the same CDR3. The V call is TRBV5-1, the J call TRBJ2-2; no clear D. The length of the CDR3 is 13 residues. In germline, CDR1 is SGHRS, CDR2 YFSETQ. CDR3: CASSLGFTGELFF. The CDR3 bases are TGCGCCAGCAGTTTGGGTTTTACCGGGGAGCTGTTTTTT.

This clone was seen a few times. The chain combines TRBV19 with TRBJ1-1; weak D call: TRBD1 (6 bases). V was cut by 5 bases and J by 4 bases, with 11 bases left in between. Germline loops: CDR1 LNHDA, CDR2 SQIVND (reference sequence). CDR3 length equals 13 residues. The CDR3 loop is CASSSGQLTEAFF. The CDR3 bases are TGTGCCAGTAGTTCCGGACAGCTCACTGAAGCTTTCTTT.

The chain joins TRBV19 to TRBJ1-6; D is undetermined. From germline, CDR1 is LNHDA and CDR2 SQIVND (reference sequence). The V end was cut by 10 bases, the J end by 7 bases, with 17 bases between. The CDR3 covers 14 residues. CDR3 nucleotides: TGTGCCACTCATAATAGGCAGAACAATTCACCCCTCCACTTT. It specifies CATHNRQNNSPLHF.

The CDR3 loop is CATSRAKQGTGELFF. CDR3 DNA sequence: TGTGCCACCAGCAGAGCTAAACAGGGGACCGGGGAGCTGTTTTTT. The chain couples TRBV15 to TRBJ2-2; 7 bases map to TRBD1. The V and J ends lost 1 base and 5 bases, in that order; junction bases with no gene match: 4. This CDR3 region has 15 residues. CDR1 is LNHNV and CDR2 is YYDKDF in the germline V gene (reference sequence).

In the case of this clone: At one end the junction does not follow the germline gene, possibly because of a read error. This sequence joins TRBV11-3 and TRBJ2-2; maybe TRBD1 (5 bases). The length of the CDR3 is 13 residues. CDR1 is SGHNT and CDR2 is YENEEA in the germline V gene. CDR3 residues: CASSVDRIGELFF. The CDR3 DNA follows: TGTGCCAGCAGCGTAGACAGAATCGGGGAGCTGTTTTTT.

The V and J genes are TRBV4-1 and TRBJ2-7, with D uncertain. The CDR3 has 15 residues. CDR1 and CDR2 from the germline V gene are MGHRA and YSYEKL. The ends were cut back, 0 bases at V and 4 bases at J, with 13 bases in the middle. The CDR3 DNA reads TGCGCCAGCAGCCAAGAAACCCAGGTGAAGTACGAGCAGTACTTC. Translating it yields CASSQETQVKYEQYF.

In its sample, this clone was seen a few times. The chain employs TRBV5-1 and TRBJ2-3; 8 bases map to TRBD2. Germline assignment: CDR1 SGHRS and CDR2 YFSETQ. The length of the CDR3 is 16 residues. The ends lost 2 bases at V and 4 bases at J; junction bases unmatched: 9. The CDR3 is CASSFNGLADADTQYF. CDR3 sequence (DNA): TGCGCCAGCAGCTTCAACGGACTAGCAGACGCAGATACGCAGTATTTT. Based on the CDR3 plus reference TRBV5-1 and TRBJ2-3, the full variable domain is KAGVTQTPRYLIKTRGQQVTLSCSPISGHRSVSWYQQTPGQGLQFLFEYFSETQRNKGNFPGRFSGRQFSNSRSEMNVSTLELGDSALYLCASSFNGLADADTQYFGPGTRLTVL.

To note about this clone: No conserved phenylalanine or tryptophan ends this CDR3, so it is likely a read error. The CDR3 reads CASSLGPGDFTGYTL. DNA of the CDR3: TGTGCCAGCAGTTTGGGTCCCGGCGATTTTACTGGCTACACCCTC. The chain couples TRBV28 to TRBJ1-2; D gene ambiguous. The germline CDR1 and CDR2 sequences are MDHEN and SYDVKM. The CDR3 runs to 15 residues. Trimming removed 3 bases at V and 7 bases at J, with 18 bases between.

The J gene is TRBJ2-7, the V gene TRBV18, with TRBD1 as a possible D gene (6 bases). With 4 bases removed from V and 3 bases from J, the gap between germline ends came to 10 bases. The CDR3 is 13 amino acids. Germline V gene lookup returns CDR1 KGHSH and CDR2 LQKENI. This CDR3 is CASSLADSYEQYF. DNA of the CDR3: TGTGCCAGCTCACTGGCGGACAGCTACGAGCAGTACTTC.

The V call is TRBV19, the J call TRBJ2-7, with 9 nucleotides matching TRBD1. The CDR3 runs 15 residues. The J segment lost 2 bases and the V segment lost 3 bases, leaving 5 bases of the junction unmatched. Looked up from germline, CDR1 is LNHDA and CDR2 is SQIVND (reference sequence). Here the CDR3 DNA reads TGTGCCAGTAGTATTCGCGGGACAGGGCCCTACGAGCAGTACTTC. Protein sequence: CASSIRGTGPYEQYF.

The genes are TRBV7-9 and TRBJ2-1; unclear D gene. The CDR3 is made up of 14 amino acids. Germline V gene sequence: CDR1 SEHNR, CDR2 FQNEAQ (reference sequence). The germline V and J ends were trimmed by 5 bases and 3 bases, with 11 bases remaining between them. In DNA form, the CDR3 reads TGTGCCAGCAGCCCCGGGCCGCGCTACAATGAGCAGTTCTTC. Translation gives CASSPGPRYNEQFF.

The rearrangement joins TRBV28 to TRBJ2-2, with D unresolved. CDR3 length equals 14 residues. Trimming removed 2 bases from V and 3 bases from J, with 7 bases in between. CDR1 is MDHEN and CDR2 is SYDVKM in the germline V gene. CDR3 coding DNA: TGTGCCAGCAGTTTAGTAGCAGACACCGGGGAGCTGTTTTTT. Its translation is CASSLVADTGELFF.

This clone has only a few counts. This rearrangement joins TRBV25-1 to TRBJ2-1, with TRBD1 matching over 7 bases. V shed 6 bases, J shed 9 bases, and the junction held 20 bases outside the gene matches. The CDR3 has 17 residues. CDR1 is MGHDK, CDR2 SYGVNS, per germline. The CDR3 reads CASSTPLARQGAAEQFF. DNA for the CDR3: TGTGCCAGCAGCACTCCATTAGCGCGACAGGGAGCGGCTGAGCAGTTCTTC.

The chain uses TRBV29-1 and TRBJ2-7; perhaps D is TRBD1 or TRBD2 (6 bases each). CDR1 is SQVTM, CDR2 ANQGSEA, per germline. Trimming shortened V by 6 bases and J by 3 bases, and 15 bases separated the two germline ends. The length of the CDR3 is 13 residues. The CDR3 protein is CSVGTRRGYEQYF. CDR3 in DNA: TGCAGCGTAGGGACAAGGAGGGGCTACGAGCAGTACTTC.

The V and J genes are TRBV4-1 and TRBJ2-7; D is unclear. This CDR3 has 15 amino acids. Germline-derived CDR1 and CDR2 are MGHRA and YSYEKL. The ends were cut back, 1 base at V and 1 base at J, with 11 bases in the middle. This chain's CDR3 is CASSQVRSGSYEQYF. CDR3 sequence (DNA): TGCGCCAGCAGCCAAGTCAGGAGTGGGTCCTACGAGCAGTACTTC.

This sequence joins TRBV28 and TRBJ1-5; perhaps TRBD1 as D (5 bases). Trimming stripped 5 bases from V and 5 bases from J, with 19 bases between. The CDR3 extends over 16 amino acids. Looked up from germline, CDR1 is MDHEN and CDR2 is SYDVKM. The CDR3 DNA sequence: TGTGCCAGCAGTGAGTTTCGGGGGATGAGGTATCAGCCCCAGCATTTT. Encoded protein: CASSEFRGMRYQPQHF.

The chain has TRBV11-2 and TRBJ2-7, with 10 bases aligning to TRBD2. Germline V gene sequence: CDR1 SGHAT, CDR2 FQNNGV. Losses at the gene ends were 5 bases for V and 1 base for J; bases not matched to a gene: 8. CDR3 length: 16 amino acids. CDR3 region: CASSHYSGGRSYEQYF. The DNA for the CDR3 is TGTGCCAGCAGCCACTATAGCGGGGGGAGGTCCTACGAGCAGTACTTC.

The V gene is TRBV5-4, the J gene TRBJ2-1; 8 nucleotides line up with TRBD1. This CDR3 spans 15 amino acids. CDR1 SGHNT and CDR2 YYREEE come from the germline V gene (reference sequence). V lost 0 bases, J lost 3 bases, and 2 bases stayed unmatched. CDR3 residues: CASSLGDRRYNEQFF. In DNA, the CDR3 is TGTGCCAGCAGCTTGGGGGACAGGCGCTACAATGAGCAGTTCTTC. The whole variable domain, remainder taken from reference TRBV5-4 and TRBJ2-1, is ETGVTQSPTHLIKTRGQQVTLRCSSQSGHNTVSWYQQALGQGPQFIFQYYREEENGRGNFPPRFSGLQFPNYSSELNVNALELDDSALYLCASSLGDRRYNEQFFGPGTRLTVL.

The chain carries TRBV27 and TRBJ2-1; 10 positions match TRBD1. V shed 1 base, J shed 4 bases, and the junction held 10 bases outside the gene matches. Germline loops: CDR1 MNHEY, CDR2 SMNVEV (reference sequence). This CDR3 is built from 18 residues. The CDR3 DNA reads TGTGCCAGCAGTTTATATATGGGGACAGGGGTTTTATACAATGAGCAGTTCTTC. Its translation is CASSLYMGTGVLYNEQFF.

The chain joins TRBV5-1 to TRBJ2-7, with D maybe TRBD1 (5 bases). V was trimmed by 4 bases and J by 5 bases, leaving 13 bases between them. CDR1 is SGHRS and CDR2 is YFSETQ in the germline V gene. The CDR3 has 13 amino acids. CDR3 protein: CASSPGISDEQYF. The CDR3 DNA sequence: TGCGCCAGCAGCCCAGGGATATCGGACGAGCAGTACTTC.

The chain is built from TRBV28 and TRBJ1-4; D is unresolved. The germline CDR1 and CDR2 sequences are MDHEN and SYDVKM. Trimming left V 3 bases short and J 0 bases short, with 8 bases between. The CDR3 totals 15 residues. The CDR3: CASSFRAATNEKLFF. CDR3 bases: TGTGCCAGCAGTTTTCGGGCAGCAACTAATGAAAAACTGTTTTTT. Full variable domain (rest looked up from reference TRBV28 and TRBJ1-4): DVKVTQSSRYLVKRTGEKVFLECVQDMDHENMFWYRQDPGLGLRLIYFSYDVKMKEKGDIPEGYSVSREKKERFSLILESASTNQTSMYLCASSFRAATNEKLFFGSGTQLSVL.

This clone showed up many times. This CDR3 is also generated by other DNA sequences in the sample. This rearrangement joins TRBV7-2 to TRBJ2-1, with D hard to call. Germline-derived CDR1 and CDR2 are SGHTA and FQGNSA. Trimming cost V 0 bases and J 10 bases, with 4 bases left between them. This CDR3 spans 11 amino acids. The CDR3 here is CASSLAHEQFF. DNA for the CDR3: TGTGCCAGCAGCTTAGCGCACGAGCAGTTCTTC.

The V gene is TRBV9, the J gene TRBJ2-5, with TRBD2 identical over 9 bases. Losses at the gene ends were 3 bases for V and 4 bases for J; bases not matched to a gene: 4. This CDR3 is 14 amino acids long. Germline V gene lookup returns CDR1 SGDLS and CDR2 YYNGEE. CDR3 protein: CASSGIAGVETQYF. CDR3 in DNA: TGTGCCAGCAGCGGGATAGCGGGAGTAGAGACCCAGTACTTC.

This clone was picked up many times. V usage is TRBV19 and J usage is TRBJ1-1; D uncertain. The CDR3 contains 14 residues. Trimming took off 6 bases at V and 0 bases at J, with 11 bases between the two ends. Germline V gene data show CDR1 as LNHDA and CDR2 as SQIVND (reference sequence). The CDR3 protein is CASRPTRLNTEAFF. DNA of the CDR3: TGTGCCAGTAGGCCGACAAGGTTGAACACTGAAGCTTTCTTT.